Presented here are 32 T cell receptor beta chains from one specimen sequenced in a study of cytomegalovirus exposure and HLA in healthy donors. The PCR was carried out with 60 Vbeta primers and 13 Jbeta primers. TCRdb's copy holds only in-frame clones and misses some; the assay was immunoSEQ multiplex PCR. The table lists 120,000 to 150,000 clones, over 60% of them singletons. Input material: PBMCs. The origin of the receptors is a woman aged 25-40 years in good health and CMV-seropositive.

The DNA for the CDR3 is TGTGCCATCAGTGCAGGACCGACAGGGTTAGAAGCTTTCTTT. It yields the protein CAISAGPTGLEAFF. The chain combines TRBV10-3 with TRBJ1-1; 7 bases match TRBD1. V gave up 4 bases and J gave up 8 bases; unmatched junction bases: 10. This CDR3 contains 14 residues. Germline CDR1 ENHRY, CDR2 SYGVKD.

This chain joins TRBV11-2 and TRBJ1-1; tentatively, D is TRBD1 (5 bases). Germline-derived CDR1 and CDR2 are SGHAT and FQNNGV. The CDR3 has 16 amino acids. V lost 2 bases and J lost 3, with 16 bases in between. CDR3 coding DNA: TGTGCCAGCAGCTTATTTAACGCAGGGAGGGACACTGAAGCTTTCTTT. Protein sequence: CASSLFNAGRDTEAFF.

The V gene is TRBV4-1, the J gene TRBJ1-2, with 10 bases fitting TRBD1. CDR3 size: 21 residues. Trimming at V came to 2 bases and at J to 7 bases, leaving 25 bases not matched to a gene. CDR1 and CDR2 (germline): MGHRA, YSYEKL. The DNA of the CDR3 is TGCGCCAGCAGCCAATGGGACAGGGGTATCACGGAGAAAAACAGGCGGCCTGGCTACACCTTC. Amino acid sequence: CASSQWDRGITEKNRRPGYTF.

The chain couples TRBV28 to TRBJ1-1; 9 bases match TRBD1. Trimming at V came to 4 bases and at J to 8 bases, leaving 8 bases not matched to a gene. There are 14 residues in the CDR3. Germline CDR1 is MDHEN and CDR2 is SYDVKM. The DNA for the CDR3 is TGTGCCAGCAGTTACCCACAGGGGGCTTTCGAAGCTTTCTTT. Its protein product is CASSYPQGAFEAFF.

The chain uses TRBV5-5 and TRBJ1-1, with D possibly TRBD1 on 6 matching bases. Per germline, CDR1 SGHKS and CDR2 YYEKEE (reference sequence). The CDR3 loop spans 14 amino acids. Deletions cut 5 bases from V and 4 bases from J, with 15 bases between. The CDR3: CASRMGQVGTEAFF. The CDR3 bases are TGTGCCAGCAGAATGGGACAAGTTGGCACTGAAGCTTTCTTT.

On this clone: Other nucleotide sequences from this sample produce the same CDR3. This rearrangement joins TRBV2 to TRBJ1-5; 7 bases map to TRBD1. This CDR3 region has 14 residues. V was pared by 4 bases and J by 1 base, with 1 base of the junction left unmatched. The germline gives CDR1 SNHLY, CDR2 FYNNEI. The CDR3 bases are TGTGCCAGCAGTGGACAGGGAAGCAATCAGCCCCAGCATTTT. Protein product: CASSGQGSNQPQHF. Full variable domain (missing parts from reference TRBV2 and TRBJ1-5): EPEVTQTPSHQVTQMGQEVILRCVPISNHLYFYWYRQILGQKVEFLVSFYNNEISEKSEIFDDQFSVERPDGSNFTLKIRSTKLEDSAMYFCASSGQGSNQPQHFGDGTRLSIL.

This clone was seen once. The conserved phenylalanine or tryptophan is not found at the CDR3 terminus, so this likely reflects a read error. CDR3 DNA: TGCGCCAGCAGCCAGTCCGGGGTGGACTCAGATACGCAGTATGTT. Translated, it gives CASSQSGVDSDTQYV. This rearrangement joins TRBV10-1 to TRBJ2-3; D is perhaps TRBD2 (5 bases). The CDR3 extends over 15 amino acids. The V gene's germline CDR1 is WNHNN and CDR2 SYGVQD (reference sequence). V lost 6 bases to trimming and J lost 4 bases, with 17 bases between them.

The chain combines TRBV2 with TRBJ1-5; possibly TRBD1 for D (5 bases). Trimming cost V 10 bases and J 5 bases, with 18 bases left between them. Germline values: CDR1 SNHLY, CDR2 FYNNEI. The CDR3 runs 14 residues. The CDR3 loop is CATKTGGGDQPQHF. The CDR3 DNA reads as TGTGCCACCAAGACGGGGGGAGGCGATCAGCCCCAGCATTTT. The variable domain in full, completed from reference TRBV2 and TRBJ1-5, reads EPEVTQTPSHQVTQMGQEVILRCVPISNHLYFYWYRQILGQKVEFLVSFYNNEISEKSEIFDDQFSVERPDGSNFTLKIRSTKLEDSAMYFCATKTGGGDQPQHFGDGTRLSIL.

This clone was detected only a few times. The chain has TRBV7-2 and TRBJ2-7; tentative D call: TRBD2 (6 bases). This CDR3 contains 16 residues. Trimming stripped 3 bases from V and 1 base from J, with 16 bases between. Per germline, CDR1 SGHTA and CDR2 FQGNSA. CDR3 coding DNA: TGTGCCAGCAGCTTTGCCCCCGGGGGATCTTCCTACGAGCAGTACTTC. Protein: CASSFAPGGSSYEQYF.

The chain combines TRBV4-1 with TRBJ2-5; a possible D gene is TRBD1 (7 bases). Per the germline V gene, CDR1 is MGHRA and CDR2 is YSYEKL. Trimming left V 6 bases short and J 0 bases short, with 14 bases between. The CDR3 runs 15 residues. CDR3 in DNA: TGCGCCAGCAGAAAGACAGGGACTTACCAAGAGACCCAGTACTTC. Its translation: CASRKTGTYQETQYF.

This clone was counted a few times. The CDR3 here is CASSHYTDTQYF. The CDR3 DNA is TGTGCCAGCAGCCACTACACAGATACGCAGTATTTT. V and J are TRBV7-6 and TRBJ2-3; D not resolved. Germline V gene data show CDR1 as SGHVS and CDR2 as FNYEAQ. The CDR3 runs 12 residues. V gave up 5 bases and J gave up 2 bases, with 5 bases separating them.

DNA of the CDR3: TGTGCCAGCAGCCACACAAGTCGGACAGGGTTCGAGCAGTACTTC. It translates to CASSHTSRTGFEQYF. This chain links TRBV27 with TRBJ2-7; 8 positions agree with TRBD1. CDR1 is MNHEY and CDR2 is SMNVEV in the germline V gene (reference sequence). There are 15 residues in the CDR3. Trimming removed 6 bases from V and 6 bases from J; junction bases left unmatched: 13.

V and J are TRBV7-2 and TRBJ2-7; 10 positions agree with TRBD1. This CDR3 region has 15 residues. After removal of 4 bases from V and 4 bases from J, the junction contained 7 bases not matched to a gene. Germline lookup yields CDR1 SGHTA and CDR2 FQGNSA. The CDR3 region is CASSSWDRGLYEQYF. CDR3 nucleotides: TGTGCCAGCAGCTCCTGGGACAGGGGCCTTTACGAGCAGTACTTC.

The V call is TRBV5-6, the J call TRBJ2-7; 9 positions match TRBD1. The CDR3 consists of 15 residues. CDR1 and CDR2 (germline): SGHDT, YYEEEE. V lost 2 bases, J lost 5 bases, and 8 bases stayed unmatched. This chain's CDR3 is CASSLLGQGFNEQYF. CDR3 DNA: TGTGCCAGCAGCTTACTAGGACAGGGGTTCAACGAGCAGTACTTC.

The chain joins TRBV4-1 to TRBJ1-5, with TRBD1 matching over 7 bases. The germline gives CDR1 MGHRA, CDR2 YSYEKL. V gave up 8 bases and J gave up 5 bases; unmatched junction bases: 9. This CDR3 has 14 residues. The DNA for the CDR3 is TGCGCCAGCCGCGGCAGGGGGGACGATCAGCCCCAGCATTTT. Its protein is CASRGRGDDQPQHF.

This clone was seen a few times. The rearrangement joins TRBV4-2 to TRBJ1-2; no reliable D call. Trimming removed 0 bases at V and 4 bases at J, with 6 bases between. Per germline, CDR1 LGHNA and CDR2 YNFKEQ. The CDR3 contains 13 residues. The CDR3, as DNA: TGTGCCAGCAGCCAAGATCCGGGCTATGGCTACACCTTC. Translated, it gives CASSQDPGYGYTF.

This chain joins TRBV19 and TRBJ2-2, with D perhaps TRBD2 (5 bases). V dropped 2 bases and J dropped 1 base, with 11 bases sitting between them. Germline V lookup: CDR1 LNHDA, CDR2 SQIVND (reference sequence). CDR3 size: 16 residues. The CDR3 sequence: CASSITGVGNTGELFF. Here the CDR3 DNA reads TGTGCCAGTAGTATAACCGGGGTAGGGAACACCGGGGAGCTGTTTTTT.

V is TRBV18 and J is TRBJ2-5, with 8 nucleotides matching TRBD1. In germline, CDR1 is KGHSH, CDR2 LQKENI. This CDR3 contains 17 residues. V shed 4 bases, J shed 2 bases, and the junction held 12 bases outside the gene matches. The CDR3 spells CASSRNLGTGPQETQYF. The CDR3 bases are TGTGCCAGCTCACGGAATCTAGGGACAGGTCCTCAAGAGACCCAGTACTTC.

The rearrangement links TRBV19 to TRBJ2-7; maybe TRBD2 (6 bases). The germline V and J ends were trimmed by 5 bases and 1 base, with 18 bases remaining between them. The CDR3 consists of 16 residues. In germline, CDR1 is LNHDA, CDR2 SQIVND (reference sequence). CDR3 DNA sequence: TGTGCCAGTAGTCCCCCCGGGCGGGGACTTTCCTACGAGCAGTACTTC. Its protein product is CASSPPGRGLSYEQYF.

This clone appeared a few times. The chain couples TRBV6-5 to TRBJ1-2; possibly TRBD1 for D (5 bases). The CDR3 spans 14 residues. Germline assignment: CDR1 MNHEY and CDR2 SVGAGI. Between the trimmed V and J ends, which lost 1 base and 5 bases, there was a span of 11 bases. The CDR3 region is CASSYYGRAYGYTF. CDR3 nucleotide sequence: TGTGCCAGCAGTTACTACGGCAGGGCGTATGGCTACACCTTC.

The chain couples TRBV6-5 to TRBJ1-6; tentatively, D is TRBD1 (6 bases). The ends were cut back, 5 bases at V and 7 bases at J, with 15 bases in the middle. The CDR3 sequence is 15 residues long. The V gene's germline CDR1 is MNHEY and CDR2 SVGAGI. CDR3 nucleotide sequence: TGTGCCAGCAGTGGGCCGGACAGATTAAATTCACCCCTCCACTTT. This translates into CASSGPDRLNSPLHF.

In DNA, the CDR3 is TGTGCCAGCAGCTTGGGCGGGACAGCTTCCTACGAGCAGTACTTC. Amino acid sequence: CASSLGGTASYEQYF. The chain employs TRBV5-6 and TRBJ2-7; D possibly corresponds to TRBD1 (7 bases). The CDR3 covers 15 residues. V dropped 0 bases and J dropped 1 base, with 11 bases sitting between them. CDR1 and CDR2 from the germline V gene are SGHDT and YYEEEE.

The chain links TRBV28 to TRBJ1-5, with D unresolved. CDR1 is MDHEN, CDR2 SYDVKM, per germline. V dropped 5 bases and J dropped 5 bases, with 16 bases sitting between them. The CDR3 totals 15 residues. CDR3 protein: CASSPPDSLDQPQHF. In nucleotides, the CDR3 is TGTGCCAGCAGTCCACCAGACTCCTTGGATCAGCCCCAGCATTTT. Drawing the rest from reference TRBV28 and TRBJ1-5, the complete variable domain is DVKVTQSSRYLVKRTGEKVFLECVQDMDHENMFWYRQDPGLGLRLIYFSYDVKMKEKGDIPEGYSVSREKKERFSLILESASTNQTSMYLCASSPPDSLDQPQHFGDGTRLSIL.

The rearrangement joins TRBV9 to TRBJ2-7, with D tentatively TRBD1 (6 bases). Trimming took off 3 bases at V and 3 bases at J, with 13 bases between the two ends. From germline, CDR1 is SGDLS and CDR2 YYNGEE. The CDR3 extends over 14 amino acids. Written as DNA, the CDR3 is TGTGCCAGCAGCGAGGGGGTTCAGGGCTACGAGCAGTACTTC. It codes for CASSEGVQGYEQYF.

The J gene is TRBJ2-7, the V gene TRBV21-1; the listed D gene, TRBD2, was not tested against the DNA. TRBV21-1 is termed a pseudogene. The CDR3 is 17 amino acids. CDR3 sequence: CASSKRTLAGGNYEQYF. In nucleotides, the CDR3 is TGTGCCAGCAGCAAAAGGACTCTAGCGGGGGGCAACTACGAGCAGTACTTC.

This clone appeared a single time. The chain is built from TRBV30 and TRBJ1-1; weak D call: TRBD1 (5 bases). Germline values: CDR1 GTSNPN, CDR2 SVGIG (reference sequence). CDR3 length equals 12 residues. V shed 5 bases and J shed 5 bases, with 12 bases lying between them. This chain's CDR3 is CAWLQGWTEAFF. The DNA of the CDR3 is TGTGCCTGGTTGCAGGGCTGGACTGAAGCTTTCTTT.

Regarding this clone: One junction end disagrees with the germline gene, perhaps due to a read error. The chain employs TRBV5-6 and TRBJ2-1; tentatively, D is TRBD2 (5 bases). CDR3 length: 15 residues. The germline CDR1 and CDR2 sequences are SGHDT and YYEEEE. This CDR3 reads CASSSPSSPYTEQFF. CDR3 nucleotide sequence: TGTGCCAGCAGCTCTCCTAGCAGCCCATACACTGAGCAGTTCTTC. Based on the CDR3 plus reference TRBV5-6 and TRBJ2-1, the full variable domain is DAGVTQSPTHLIKTRGQQVTLRCSPKSGHDTVSWYQQALGQGPQFIFQYYEEEERQRGNFPDRFSGHQFPNYSSELNVNALLLGDSALYLCASSSPSSPYTEQFFGPGTRLTVL.

This clone has only a few counts. The chain has TRBV28 and TRBJ2-4; no reliable D call. This CDR3 spans 14 amino acids. Trimming took off 6 bases at V and 3 bases at J, with 12 bases between the two ends. The germline gives CDR1 MDHEN, CDR2 SYDVKM. In nucleotides, the CDR3 is TGTGCCAGCAGCTTTAGTTACGGCAAAAACATTCAGTACTTC. Its translation: CASSFSYGKNIQYF.

A single count supports this clone. The V and J genes are TRBV15 and TRBJ1-6; a possible D gene is TRBD1 (6 bases). Trimming shortened V by 0 bases and J by 6 bases, and 9 bases separated the two germline ends. Looked up from germline, CDR1 is LNHNV and CDR2 is YYDKDF (reference sequence). This CDR3 is 15 amino acids long. CDR3 coding DNA: TGTGCCACCAGCAGAGATTCAGGGGCTAATTCACCCCTCCACTTT. Its protein is CATSRDSGANSPLHF.

This chain links TRBV2 with TRBJ2-7, with D uncertain. V was pared by 8 bases and J by 0 bases, with 8 bases between. Germline loops: CDR1 SNHLY, CDR2 FYNNEI. The CDR3 contains 12 residues. CDR3 sequence reads: CASEPSSYEQYF. The DNA of the CDR3 is TGTGCCAGCGAACCTAGCTCCTACGAGCAGTACTTC. Full variable domain (remainder filled in from reference TRBV2 and TRBJ2-7): EPEVTQTPSHQVTQMGQEVILRCVPISNHLYFYWYRQILGQKVEFLVSFYNNEISEKSEIFDDQFSVERPDGSNFTLKIRSTKLEDSAMYFCASEPSSYEQYFGPGTRLTVT.

The V gene is TRBV6-5, the J gene TRBJ2-1, with TRBD1 matching 9 bases. This CDR3 is built from 16 residues. CDR1 MNHEY and CDR2 SVGAGI come from the germline V gene. V lost 2 bases to trimming and J lost 9 bases; unmatched junction nucleotides: 11. CDR3 loop: CASSYIGTGKGGEQFF. DNA of the CDR3: TGTGCCAGCAGTTACATAGGGACAGGGAAGGGAGGTGAGCAGTTCTTC.

V and J are TRBV5-1 and TRBJ2-5; 9 nucleotides match TRBD1. The DNA end is more similar to TRBJ2-7, so the J call may be wrong. The germline V gene encodes CDR1 SGHRS and CDR2 YFSETQ. The CDR3 has 14 amino acids. The CDR3 DNA follows: TGCGCCAGCAGCTGGGACAGGGCAGCCTACGAGCAGTACTTC. This codes for CASSWDRAAYEQYF.